This TCR beta chain stems from a study of T cell responses to AZD1222 COVID-19 vaccine. Study-wide results and caveats: Epitopes outside B.1.351 and B.1.1.7 mutated regions reportedly drew nearly half of spike TCRs. Baseline serostatus was positive in only six AZD1222 recipients. Repertoires were obtained only post-peak T cell response. Among the donors, most were white British and more were female, and clonal diversity was possibly underestimated.

V was shortened by 5 bases and J by 4 bases, with 11 bases between the two germline ends. The CDR3 has 13 residues. Germline V CDR1 and CDR2: LNHDA, SQIVND (reference sequence). Sequenced by immunoSEQ multiplex PCR; TCRdb stores in-frame clones only, minus some. The sample holds approximately 150,000 clones; around 88% are singletons and the top ten take 2.2%. As to this clone: The antigen is not known.

This clonotype was obtained from an adult in good health. This material consisted of peripheral blood, taken on day 0 of AZD1222 vaccination. The J gene is TRBJ1-1, the V gene TRBV19; D not resolved. DNA of the CDR3: TGTGCCAGTAGTTACGGGTTAGGCACTGAAGCTTTCTTT. It encodes CASSYGLGTEAFF.